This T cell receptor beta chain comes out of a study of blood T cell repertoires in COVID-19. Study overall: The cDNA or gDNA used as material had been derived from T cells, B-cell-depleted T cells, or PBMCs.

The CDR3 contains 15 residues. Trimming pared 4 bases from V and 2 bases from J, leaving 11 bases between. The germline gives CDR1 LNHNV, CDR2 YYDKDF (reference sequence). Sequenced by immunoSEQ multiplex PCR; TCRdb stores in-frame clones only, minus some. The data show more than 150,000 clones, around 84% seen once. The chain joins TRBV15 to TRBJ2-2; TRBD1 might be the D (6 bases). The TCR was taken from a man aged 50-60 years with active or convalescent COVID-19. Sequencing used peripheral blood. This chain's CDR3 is CATSIRTANTGELFF. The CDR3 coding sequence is TGTGCCACCAGCATTCGGACAGCAAACACCGGGGAGCTGTTTTTT.